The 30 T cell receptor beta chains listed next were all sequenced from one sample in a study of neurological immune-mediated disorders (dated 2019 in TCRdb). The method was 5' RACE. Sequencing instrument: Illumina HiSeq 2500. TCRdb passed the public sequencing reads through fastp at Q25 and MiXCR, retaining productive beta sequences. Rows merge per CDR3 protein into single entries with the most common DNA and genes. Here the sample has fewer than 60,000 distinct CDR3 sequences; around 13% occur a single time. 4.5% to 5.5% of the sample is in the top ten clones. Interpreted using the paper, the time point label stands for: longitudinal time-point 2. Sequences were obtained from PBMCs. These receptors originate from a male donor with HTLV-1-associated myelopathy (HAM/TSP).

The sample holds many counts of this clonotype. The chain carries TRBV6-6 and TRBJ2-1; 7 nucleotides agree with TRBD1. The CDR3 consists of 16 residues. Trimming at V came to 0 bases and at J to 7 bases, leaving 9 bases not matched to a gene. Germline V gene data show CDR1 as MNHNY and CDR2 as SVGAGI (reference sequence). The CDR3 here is CASSYSNNHRGNEQFF. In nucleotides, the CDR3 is TGTGCCAGCAGTTACTCCAACAACCACAGGGGAAATGAGCAGTTCTTC.

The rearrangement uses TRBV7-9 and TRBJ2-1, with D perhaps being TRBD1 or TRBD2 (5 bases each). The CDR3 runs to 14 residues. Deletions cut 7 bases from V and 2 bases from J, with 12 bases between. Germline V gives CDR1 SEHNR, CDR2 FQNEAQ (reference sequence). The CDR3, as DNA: TGTGCCAGCATGAGGGGATTCGCCTACAATGAGCAGTTCTTC. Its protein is CASMRGFAYNEQFF.

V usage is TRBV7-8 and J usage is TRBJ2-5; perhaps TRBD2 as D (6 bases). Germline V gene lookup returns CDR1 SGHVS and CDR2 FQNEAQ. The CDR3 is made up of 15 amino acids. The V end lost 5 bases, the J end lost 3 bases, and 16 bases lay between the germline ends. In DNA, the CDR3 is TGTGCCAGCAGCCCCCGGGGGAATCAGGAAGAGACCCAGTACTTC. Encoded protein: CASSPRGNQEETQYF.

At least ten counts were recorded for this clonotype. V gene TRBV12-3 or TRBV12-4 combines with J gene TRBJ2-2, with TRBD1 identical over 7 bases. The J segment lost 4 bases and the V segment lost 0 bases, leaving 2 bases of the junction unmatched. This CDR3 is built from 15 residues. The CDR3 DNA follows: TGTGCCAGCAGTTTAGCCCCAGGGGGCACCGGGGAGCTGTTTTTT. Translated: CASSLAPGGTGELFF.

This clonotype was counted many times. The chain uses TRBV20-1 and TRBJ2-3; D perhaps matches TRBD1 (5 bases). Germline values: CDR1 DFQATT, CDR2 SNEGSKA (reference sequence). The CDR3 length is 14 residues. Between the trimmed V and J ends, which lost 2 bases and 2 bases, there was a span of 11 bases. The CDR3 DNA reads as TGCAGTGCTAGAACTGACAGAGTCACAGATACGCAGTATTTT. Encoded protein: CSARTDRVTDTQYF.

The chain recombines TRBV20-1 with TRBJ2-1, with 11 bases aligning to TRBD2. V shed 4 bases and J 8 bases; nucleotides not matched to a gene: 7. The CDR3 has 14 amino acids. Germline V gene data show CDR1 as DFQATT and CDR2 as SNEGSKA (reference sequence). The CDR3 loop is CSAILVAGGDEQFF. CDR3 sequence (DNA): TGCAGTGCTATATTGGTAGCGGGGGGGGATGAGCAGTTCTTC.

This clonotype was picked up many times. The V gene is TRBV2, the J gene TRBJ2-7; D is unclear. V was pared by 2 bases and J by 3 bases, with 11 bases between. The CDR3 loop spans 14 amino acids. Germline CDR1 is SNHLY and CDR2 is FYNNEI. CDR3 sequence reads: CASSERPMGYEQYF. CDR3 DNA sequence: TGTGCCAGCAGTGAACGTCCCATGGGCTACGAGCAGTACTTC. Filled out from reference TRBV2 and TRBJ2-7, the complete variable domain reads EPEVTQTPSHQVTQMGQEVILRCVPISNHLYFYWYRQILGQKVEFLVSFYNNEISEKSEIFDDQFSVERPDGSNFTLKIRSTKLEDSAMYFCASSERPMGYEQYFGPGTRLTVT.

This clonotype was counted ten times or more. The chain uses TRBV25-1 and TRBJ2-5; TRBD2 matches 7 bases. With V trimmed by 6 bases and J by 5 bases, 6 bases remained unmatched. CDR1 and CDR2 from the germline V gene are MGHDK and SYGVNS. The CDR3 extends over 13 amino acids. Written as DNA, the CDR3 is TGTGCCAGCAGCGTGGTGGGGGGGGAGACCCAGTACTTC. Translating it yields CASSVVGGETQYF.

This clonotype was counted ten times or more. This CDR3 reads CASSQSGRLRKVRDEKLFF. As DNA, the CDR3 is TGTGCCAGCAGCCAGAGCGGGAGGCTTCGAAAGGTTAGGGATGAAAAACTGTTTTTT. The V gene is TRBV7-9, the J gene TRBJ1-4; D uncertain. CDR1 is SEHNR and CDR2 is FQNEAQ in the germline V gene (reference sequence). V was pared by 5 bases and J by 6 bases, with 28 bases between. The CDR3 extends over 19 amino acids.

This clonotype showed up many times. The CDR3 loop is CASSQAKGPYNEQFF. The CDR3 DNA reads TGCGCCAGCAGCCAAGCCAAGGGACCTTACAATGAGCAGTTCTTC. V and J are TRBV4-3 and TRBJ2-1; D is tentatively TRBD1 or TRBD2 (5 bases each). Germline V gene lookup returns CDR1 LGHNA and CDR2 YSLEER. The V and J ends lost 1 base and 4 bases respectively, with 11 bases between them. The CDR3 contains 15 residues.

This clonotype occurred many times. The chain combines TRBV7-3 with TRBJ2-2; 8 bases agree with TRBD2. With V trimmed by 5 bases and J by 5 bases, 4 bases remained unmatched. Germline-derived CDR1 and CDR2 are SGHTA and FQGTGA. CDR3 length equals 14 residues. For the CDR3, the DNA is TGTGCCAGCAGCAGGCGGGGGGTTACCGGGGAGCTGTTTTTT. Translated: CASSRRGVTGELFF.

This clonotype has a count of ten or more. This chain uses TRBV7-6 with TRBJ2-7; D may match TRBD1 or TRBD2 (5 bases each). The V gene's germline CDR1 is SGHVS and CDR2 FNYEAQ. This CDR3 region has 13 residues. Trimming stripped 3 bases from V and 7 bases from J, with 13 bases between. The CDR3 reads CASSFSRDREQYF. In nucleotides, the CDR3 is TGTGCCAGCAGCTTCTCCCGGGACCGTGAGCAGTACTTC. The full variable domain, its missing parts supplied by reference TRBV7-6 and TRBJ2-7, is GAGVSQSPRYKVTKRGQDVALRCDPISGHVSLYWYRQALGQGPEFLTYFNYEAQQDKSGLPNDRFSAERPEGSISTLTIQRTEQRDSAMYRCASSFSRDREQYFGPGTRLTVT.

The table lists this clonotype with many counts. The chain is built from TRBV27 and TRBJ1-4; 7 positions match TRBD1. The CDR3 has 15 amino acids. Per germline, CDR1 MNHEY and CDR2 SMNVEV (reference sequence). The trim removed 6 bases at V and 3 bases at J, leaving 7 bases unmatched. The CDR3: CASRSLGTANEKLFF. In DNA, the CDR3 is TGTGCCAGCAGGTCCCTAGGGACAGCTAATGAAAAACTGTTTTTT.

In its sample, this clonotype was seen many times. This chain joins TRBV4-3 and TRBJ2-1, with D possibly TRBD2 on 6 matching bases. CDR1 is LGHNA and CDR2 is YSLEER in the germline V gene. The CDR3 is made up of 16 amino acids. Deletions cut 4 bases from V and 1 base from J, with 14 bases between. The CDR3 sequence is CASSRDGGASYNEQFF. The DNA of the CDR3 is TGCGCCAGCAGCCGAGACGGGGGAGCATCCTACAATGAGCAGTTCTTC.

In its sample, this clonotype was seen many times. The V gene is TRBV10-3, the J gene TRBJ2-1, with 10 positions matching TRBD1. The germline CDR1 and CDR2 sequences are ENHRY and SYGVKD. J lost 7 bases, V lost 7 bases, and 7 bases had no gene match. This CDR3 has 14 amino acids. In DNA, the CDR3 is TGTGCCATCAATCGGGACAGGGGAACAAATGAGCAGTTCTTC. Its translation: CAINRDRGTNEQFF.

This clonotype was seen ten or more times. The CDR3 DNA follows: TGTGCCAGCAGCGTATCGATCTGGCCAGGGGGGGGAGAGACCCAGTACTTC. It specifies CASSVSIWPGGGETQYF. The V gene is TRBV9, the J gene TRBJ2-5; D tentatively fits TRBD1 or TRBD2 (7 bases each). Between the trimmed V and J ends, which lost 1 base and 4 bases, there was a span of 20 bases. Looked up from germline, CDR1 is SGDLS and CDR2 is YYNGEE. The CDR3 has 17 residues. The whole variable domain, filled in from reference TRBV9 and TRBJ2-5, reads DSGVTQTPKHLITATGQRVTLRCSPRSGDLSVYWYQQSLDQGLQFLIQYYNGEERAKGNILERFSAQQFPDLHSELNLSSLELGDSALYFCASSVSIWPGGGETQYFGPGTRLLVL.

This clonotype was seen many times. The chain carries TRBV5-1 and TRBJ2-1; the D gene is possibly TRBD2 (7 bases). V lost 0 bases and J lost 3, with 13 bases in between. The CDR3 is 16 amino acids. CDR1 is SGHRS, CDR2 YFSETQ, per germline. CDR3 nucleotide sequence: TGCGCCAGCAGCTTGGAGGGGGGGGCGATCTACAATGAGCAGTTCTTC. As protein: CASSLEGGAIYNEQFF.

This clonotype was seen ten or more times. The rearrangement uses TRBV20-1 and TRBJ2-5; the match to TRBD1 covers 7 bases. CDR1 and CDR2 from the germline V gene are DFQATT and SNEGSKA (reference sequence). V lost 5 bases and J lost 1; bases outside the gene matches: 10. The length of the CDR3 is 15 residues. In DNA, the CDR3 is TGCAGTGCTTCCGGACAGGCAGCTCGCCAAGAGACCCAGTACTTC. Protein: CSASGQAARQETQYF.

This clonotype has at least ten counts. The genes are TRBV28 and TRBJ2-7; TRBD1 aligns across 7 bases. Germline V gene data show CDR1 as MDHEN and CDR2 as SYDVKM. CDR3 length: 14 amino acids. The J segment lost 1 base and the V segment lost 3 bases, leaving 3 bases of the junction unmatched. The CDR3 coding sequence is TGTGCCAGCAGTTTCCAGGGACAGTCCTACGAGCAGTACTTC. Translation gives CASSFQGQSYEQYF. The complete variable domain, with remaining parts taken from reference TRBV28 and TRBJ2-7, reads DVKVTQSSRYLVKRTGEKVFLECVQDMDHENMFWYRQDPGLGLRLIYFSYDVKMKEKGDIPEGYSVSREKKERFSLILESASTNQTSMYLCASSFQGQSYEQYFGPGTRLTVT.

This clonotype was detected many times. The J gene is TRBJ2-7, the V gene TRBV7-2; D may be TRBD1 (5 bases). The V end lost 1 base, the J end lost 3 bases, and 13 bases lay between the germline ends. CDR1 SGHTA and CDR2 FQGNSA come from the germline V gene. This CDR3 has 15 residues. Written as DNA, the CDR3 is TGTGCCAGCAGCTTAGGCGGCAGGGCCCACTACGAGCAGTACTTC. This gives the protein CASSLGGRAHYEQYF.

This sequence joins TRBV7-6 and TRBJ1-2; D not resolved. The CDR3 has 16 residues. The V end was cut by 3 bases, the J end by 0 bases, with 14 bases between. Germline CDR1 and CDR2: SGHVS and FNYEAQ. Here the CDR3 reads CASSLEADGTNYGYTF. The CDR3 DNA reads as TGTGCCAGCAGCTTGGAGGCTGACGGTACTAACTATGGCTACACCTTC.

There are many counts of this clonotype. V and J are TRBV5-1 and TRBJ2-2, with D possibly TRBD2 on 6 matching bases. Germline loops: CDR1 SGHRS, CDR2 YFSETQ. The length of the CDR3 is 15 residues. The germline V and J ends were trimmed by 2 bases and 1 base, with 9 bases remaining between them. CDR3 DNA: TGCGCCAGCAGCTTCGTTAGCGGGAACACCGGGGAGCTGTTTTTT. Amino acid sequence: CASSFVSGNTGELFF.

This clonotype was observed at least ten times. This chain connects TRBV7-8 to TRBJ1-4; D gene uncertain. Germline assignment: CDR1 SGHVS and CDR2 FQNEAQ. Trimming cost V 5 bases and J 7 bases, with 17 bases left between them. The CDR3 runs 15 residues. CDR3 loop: CASSPPRTKLEKLFF. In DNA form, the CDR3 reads TGTGCCAGCAGCCCCCCCCGAACTAAGCTTGAAAAACTGTTTTTT.

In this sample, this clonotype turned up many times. CDR3 nucleotides: TGTGCCAGCAGTTACTCAGGGGGCCTACAAGAGACCCAGTACTTC. This codes for CASSYSGGLQETQYF. V is TRBV6-5 and J is TRBJ2-5; 7 nucleotides agree with TRBD1. The CDR3 runs 15 residues. V was clipped by 0 bases and J by 2 bases; unmatched bases: 3. Germline V gene data show CDR1 as MNHEY and CDR2 as SVGAGI.

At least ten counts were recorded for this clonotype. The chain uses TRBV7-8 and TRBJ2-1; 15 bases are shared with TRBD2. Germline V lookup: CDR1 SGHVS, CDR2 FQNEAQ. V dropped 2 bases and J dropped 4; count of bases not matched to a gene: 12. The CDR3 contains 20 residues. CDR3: CASSLKAGLAGGRTYNEQFF. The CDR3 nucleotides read TGTGCCAGCAGCTTAAAAGCCGGACTAGCGGGGGGGCGGACTTACAATGAGCAGTTCTTC.

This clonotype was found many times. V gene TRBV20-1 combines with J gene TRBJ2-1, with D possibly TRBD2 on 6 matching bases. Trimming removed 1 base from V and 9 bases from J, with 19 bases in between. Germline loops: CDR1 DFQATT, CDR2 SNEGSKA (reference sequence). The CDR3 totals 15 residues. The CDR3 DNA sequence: TGCAGTGCTAGAGTTGGGCGCGGGGTGAGTGTTGAGCAGTTCTTC. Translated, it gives CSARVGRGVSVEQFF.

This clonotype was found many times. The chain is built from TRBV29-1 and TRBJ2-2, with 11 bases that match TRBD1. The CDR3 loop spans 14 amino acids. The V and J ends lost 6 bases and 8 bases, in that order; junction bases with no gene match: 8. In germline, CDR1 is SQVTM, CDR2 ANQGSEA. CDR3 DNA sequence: TGCAGCGTCGAAACCGGGACAGGGGGAGGGGAGCTGTTTTTT. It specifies CSVETGTGGGELFF.

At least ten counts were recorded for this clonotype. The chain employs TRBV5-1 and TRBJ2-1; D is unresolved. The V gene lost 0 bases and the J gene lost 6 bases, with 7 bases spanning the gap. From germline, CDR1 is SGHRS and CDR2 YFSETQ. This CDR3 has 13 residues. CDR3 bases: TGCGCCAGCAGCTTGGGGTGGACCAATGAGCAGTTCTTC. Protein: CASSLGWTNEQFF. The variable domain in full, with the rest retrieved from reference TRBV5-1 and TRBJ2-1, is KAGVTQTPRYLIKTRGQQVTLSCSPISGHRSVSWYQQTPGQGLQFLFEYFSETQRNKGNFPGRFSGRQFSNSRSEMNVSTLELGDSALYLCASSLGWTNEQFFGPGTRLTVL.

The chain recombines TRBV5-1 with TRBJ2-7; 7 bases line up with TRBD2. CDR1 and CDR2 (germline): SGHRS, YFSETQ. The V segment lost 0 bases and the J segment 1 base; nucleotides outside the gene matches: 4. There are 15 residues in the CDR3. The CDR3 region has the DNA TGCGCCAGCAGCTTGGGAGGCGGGGGATCCTACGAGCAGTACTTC. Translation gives CASSLGGGGSYEQYF.

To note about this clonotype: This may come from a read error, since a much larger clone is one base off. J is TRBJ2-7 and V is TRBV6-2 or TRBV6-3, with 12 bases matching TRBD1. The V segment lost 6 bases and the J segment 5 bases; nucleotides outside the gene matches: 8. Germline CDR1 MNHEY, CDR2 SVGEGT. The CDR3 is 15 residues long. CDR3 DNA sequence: TGTGCCAGCAGAGCACCGGGACAGGGGGCAGACGAGCAGTACTTC. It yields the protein CASRAPGQGADEQYF.